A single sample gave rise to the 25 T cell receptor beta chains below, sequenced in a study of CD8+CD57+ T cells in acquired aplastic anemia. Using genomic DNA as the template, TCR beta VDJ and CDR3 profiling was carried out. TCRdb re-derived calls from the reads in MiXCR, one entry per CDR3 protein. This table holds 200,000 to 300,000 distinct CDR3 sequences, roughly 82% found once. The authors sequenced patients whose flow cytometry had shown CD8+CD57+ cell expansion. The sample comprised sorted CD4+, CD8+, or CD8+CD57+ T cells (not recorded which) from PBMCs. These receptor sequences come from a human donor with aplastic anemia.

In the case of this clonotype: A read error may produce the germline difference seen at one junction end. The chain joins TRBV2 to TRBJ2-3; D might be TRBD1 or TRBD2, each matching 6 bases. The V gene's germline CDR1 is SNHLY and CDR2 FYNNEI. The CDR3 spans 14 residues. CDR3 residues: CASSVGGIHEQFFF. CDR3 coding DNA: TGTGCCAGCAGTGTAGGGGGGATCCATGAGCAGTTCTTTTTT.

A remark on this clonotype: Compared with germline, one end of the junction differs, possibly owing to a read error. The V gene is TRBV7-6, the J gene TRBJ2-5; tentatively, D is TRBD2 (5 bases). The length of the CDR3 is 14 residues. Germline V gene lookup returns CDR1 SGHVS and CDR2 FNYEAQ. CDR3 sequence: CATSLISEEDTQYF. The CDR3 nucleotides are TGTGCCACCAGCTTAATCAGCGAGGAGGACACCCAGTACTTC.

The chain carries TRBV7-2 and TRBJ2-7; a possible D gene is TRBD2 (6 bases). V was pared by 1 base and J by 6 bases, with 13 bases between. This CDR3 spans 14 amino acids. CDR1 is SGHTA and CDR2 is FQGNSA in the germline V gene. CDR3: CASSLGWGEGEQYF. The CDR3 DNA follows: TGTGCCAGCAGCTTAGGCTGGGGGGAAGGCGAGCAGTACTTC.

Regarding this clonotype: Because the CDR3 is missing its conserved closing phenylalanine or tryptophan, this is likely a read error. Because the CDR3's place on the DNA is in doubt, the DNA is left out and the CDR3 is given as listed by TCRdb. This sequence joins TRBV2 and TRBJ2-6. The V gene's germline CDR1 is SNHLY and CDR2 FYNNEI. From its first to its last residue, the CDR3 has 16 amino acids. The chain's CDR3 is CASSLVACGKEQFLGS.

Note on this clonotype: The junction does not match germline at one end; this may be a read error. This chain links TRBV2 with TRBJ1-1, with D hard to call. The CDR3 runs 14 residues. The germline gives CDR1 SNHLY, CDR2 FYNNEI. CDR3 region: CASSVGSFNTEAFF. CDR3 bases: TGTGCCAGCAGCGTAGGGAGTTTTAACACTGAAGCCTTCTTT.

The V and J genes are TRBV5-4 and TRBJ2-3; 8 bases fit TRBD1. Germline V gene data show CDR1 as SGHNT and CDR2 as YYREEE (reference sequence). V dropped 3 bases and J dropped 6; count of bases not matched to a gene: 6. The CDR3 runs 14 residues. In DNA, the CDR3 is TGTGCCAGCAGCTACGGACAGGGTCCCGATACGCAGTATTTT. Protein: CASSYGQGPDTQYF.

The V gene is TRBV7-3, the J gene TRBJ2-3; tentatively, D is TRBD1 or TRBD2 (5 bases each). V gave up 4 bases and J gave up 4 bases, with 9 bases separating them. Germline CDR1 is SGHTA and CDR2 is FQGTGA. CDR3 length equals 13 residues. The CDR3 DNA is TGTGCCAGCAGCTCGCAGGGAGCAGATACGCAGTATTTT. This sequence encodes CASSSQGADTQYF.

The CDR3 protein is CASSFGGKTGQYF. The CDR3, as DNA: TGCGCCAGCAGCTTCGGGGGCAAAACCGGGCAGTATTTT. The gene calls are TRBV5-1 and TRBJ2-3; D could derive from TRBD1 or TRBD2 (6 bases each). Trimming removed 2 bases from V and 11 bases from J, with 15 bases in between. This CDR3 has 13 amino acids. CDR1 is SGHRS and CDR2 is YFSETQ in the germline V gene.

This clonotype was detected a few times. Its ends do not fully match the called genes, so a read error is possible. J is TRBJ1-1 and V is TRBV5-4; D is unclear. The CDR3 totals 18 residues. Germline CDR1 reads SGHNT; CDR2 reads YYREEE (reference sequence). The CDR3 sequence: CATSFTSGHTVSRTEAFF. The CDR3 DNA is TGTGCCACCAGCTTTACTAGCGGGCACACAGTTTCGAGGACTGAAGCTTTCTTT.

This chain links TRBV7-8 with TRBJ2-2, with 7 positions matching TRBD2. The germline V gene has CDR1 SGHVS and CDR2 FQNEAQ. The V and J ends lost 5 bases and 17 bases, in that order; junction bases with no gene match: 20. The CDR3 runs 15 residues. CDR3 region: CASSVSGGPDRQYFF. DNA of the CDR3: TGTGCCAGCAGCGTATCGGGAGGTCCCGATAGGCAGTATTTTTTT.

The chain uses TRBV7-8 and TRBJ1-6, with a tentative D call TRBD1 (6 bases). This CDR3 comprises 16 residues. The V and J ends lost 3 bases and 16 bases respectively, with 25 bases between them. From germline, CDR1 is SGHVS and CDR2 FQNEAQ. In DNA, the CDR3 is TGTGCCAGCAGCTTGGCGGGGGGCCGCTATAATTCGCATCTCCACTTT. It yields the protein CASSLAGGRYNSHLHF.

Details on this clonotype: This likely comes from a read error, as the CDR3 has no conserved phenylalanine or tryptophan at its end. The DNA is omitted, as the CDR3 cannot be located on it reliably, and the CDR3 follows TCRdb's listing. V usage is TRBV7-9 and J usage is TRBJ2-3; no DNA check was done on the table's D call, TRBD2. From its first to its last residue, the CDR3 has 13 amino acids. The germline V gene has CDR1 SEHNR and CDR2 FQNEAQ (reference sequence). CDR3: CASSYRRSGRHYE.

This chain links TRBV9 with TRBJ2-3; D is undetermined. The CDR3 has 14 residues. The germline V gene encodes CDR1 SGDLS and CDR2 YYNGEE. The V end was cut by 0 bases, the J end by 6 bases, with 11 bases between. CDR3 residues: CASSVGAGTDTQYF. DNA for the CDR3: TGTGCCAGCAGCGTAGGGGCAGGTACGGATACGCAGTATTTT.

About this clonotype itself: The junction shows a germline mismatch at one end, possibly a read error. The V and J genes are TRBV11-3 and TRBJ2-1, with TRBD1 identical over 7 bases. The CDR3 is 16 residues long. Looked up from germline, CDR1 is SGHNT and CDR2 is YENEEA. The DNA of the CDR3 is TGTGCCAGCAGCCCACCGGGACAGCACGGTCAGGATGAGCAGTCCTTC. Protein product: CASSPPGQHGQDEQSF. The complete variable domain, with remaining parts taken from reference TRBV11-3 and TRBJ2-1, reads EAGVVQSPRYKIIEKKQPVAFWCNPISGHNTLYWYLQNLGQGPELLIRYENEEAVDDSQLPKDRFSAERLKGVDSTLKIQPAELGDSAVYLCASSPPGQHGQDEQSFGPGTRLTVL.

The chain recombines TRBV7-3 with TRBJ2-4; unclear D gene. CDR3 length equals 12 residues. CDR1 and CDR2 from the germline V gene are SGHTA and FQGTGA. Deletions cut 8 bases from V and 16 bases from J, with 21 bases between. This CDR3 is CASGVAGNLHYF. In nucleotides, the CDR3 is TGTGCCAGCGGAGTAGCTGGGAACCTCCATTACTTC.

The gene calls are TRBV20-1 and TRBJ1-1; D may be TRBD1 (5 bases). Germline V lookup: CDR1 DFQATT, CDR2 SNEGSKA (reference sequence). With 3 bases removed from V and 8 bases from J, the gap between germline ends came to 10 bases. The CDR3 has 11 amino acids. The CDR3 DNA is TGCAGTGCTAGGGAGGGACCCGAAGCTTTCTTT. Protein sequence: CSAREGPEAFF.

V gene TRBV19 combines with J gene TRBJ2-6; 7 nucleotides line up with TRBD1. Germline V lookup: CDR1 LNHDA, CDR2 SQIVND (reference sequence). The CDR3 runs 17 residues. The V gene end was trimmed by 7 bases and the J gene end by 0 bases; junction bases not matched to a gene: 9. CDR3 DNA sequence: TGTGCCAGTAACGCCGGGACAGTCAGCTCTGGGGCCAACGTCCTGACTTTC. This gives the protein CASNAGTVSSGANVLTF.

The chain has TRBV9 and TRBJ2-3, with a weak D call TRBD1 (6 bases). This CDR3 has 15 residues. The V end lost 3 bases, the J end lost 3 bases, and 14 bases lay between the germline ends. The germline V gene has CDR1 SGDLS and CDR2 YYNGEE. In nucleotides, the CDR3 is TGTGCCAGCAGCGCCGGCTCTGACAGGACAGATACGCAGTATTTT. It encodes CASSAGSDRTDTQYF.

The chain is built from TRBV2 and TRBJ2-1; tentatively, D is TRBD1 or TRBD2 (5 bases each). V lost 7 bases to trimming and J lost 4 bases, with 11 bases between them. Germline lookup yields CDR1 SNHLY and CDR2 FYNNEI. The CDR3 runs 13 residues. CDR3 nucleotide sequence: TGTGCCAGCAAAGGGACCCAGTACAATGAGCAGTTCTTC. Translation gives CASKGTQYNEQFF.

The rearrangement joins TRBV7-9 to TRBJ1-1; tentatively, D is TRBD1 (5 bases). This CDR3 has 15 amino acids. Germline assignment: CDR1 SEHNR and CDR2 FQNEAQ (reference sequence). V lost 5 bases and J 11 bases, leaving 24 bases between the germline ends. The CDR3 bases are TGTGCCAGCAGCGTAGATACAGGAGGCACCAAAGCTGCTTTCTTT. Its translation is CASSVDTGGTKAAFF.

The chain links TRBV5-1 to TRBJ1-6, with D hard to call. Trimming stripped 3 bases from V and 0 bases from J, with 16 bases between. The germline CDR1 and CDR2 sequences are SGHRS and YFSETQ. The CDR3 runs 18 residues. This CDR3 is CASSSDTLGHSYNSPLHF. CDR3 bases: TGCGCCAGCAGCTCAGATACCCTAGGGCACTCCTATAATTCACCCCTCCACTTT.

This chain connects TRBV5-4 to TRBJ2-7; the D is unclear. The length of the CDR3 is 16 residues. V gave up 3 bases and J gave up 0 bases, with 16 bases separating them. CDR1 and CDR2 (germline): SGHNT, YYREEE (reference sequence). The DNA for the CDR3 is TGTGCCAGCAGCTACTCGCACATCAAAGCCTCCTACGAGCAGTACTTC. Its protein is CASSYSHIKASYEQYF.

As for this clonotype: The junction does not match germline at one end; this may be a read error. The CDR3, as DNA: TGTGCCACCAGCAGTGGCCGCGAGCAAGCGACCCTGTACTTC. Translating it yields CATSSGREQATLYF. V gene TRBV7-3 combines with J gene TRBJ2-5; D unresolved. Germline CDR1 reads SGHTA; CDR2 reads FQGTGA. The CDR3 is 14 amino acids. The whole variable domain, filled in from reference TRBV7-3 and TRBJ2-5, reads GAGVSQTPSNKVTEKGKYVELRCDPISGHTALYWYRQSLGQGPEFLIYFQGTGAADDSGLPNDRFFAVRPEGSVSTLKIQRTERGDSAVYLCATSSGREQATLYFGPGTRLLVL.

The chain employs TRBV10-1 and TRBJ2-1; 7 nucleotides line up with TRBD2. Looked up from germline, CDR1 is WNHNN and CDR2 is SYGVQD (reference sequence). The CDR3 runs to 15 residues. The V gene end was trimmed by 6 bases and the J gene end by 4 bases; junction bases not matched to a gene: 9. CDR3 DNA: TGCGCCAGCAGGGACACTAGCGAGGGTTACAATGAGCAGTTCTTC. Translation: CASRDTSEGYNEQFF.

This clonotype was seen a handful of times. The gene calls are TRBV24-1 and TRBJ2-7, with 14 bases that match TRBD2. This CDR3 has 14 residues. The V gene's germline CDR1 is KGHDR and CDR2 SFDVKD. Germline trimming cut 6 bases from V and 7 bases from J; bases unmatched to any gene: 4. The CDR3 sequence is CATSLGLAGGEQYV. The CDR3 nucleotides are TGTGCCACCAGTCTTGGACTAGCGGGAGGTGAGCAGTACGTC.